This entry features one T cell receptor (beta chain) sequence. Its antigen is undetermined. This entry is derived from a study of neoadjuvant nivolumab and ipilimumab in lung cancer. The study, taken as a whole, reports: Only two of four nivolumab-treated tumors gained richness and clonality by surgery. Only a small number of samples underwent TCR sequencing. Blood richness before therapy tracked richness in tumors resected after neoadjuvant therapy.

Profiled with immunoSEQ multiplex PCR; TCRdb holds only in-frame clones, not every one. The table lists tens of thousands of clones, around 80% of them singletons. Material: peripheral blood, obtained before neoadjuvant nivolumab, alone or with ipilimumab. This TCR was recovered from an adult with non-small cell lung cancer.

The CDR3 sequence is CASSIDNRMGPEAFF. CDR3 nucleotide sequence: TGTGCCAGTAGTATAGATAACAGGATGGGGCCTGAAGCTTTCTTT. V usage is TRBV19 and J usage is TRBJ1-1, with a possible D match to TRBD1 (5 bases). Germline V gives CDR1 LNHDA, CDR2 SQIVND (reference sequence). The CDR3 has 15 residues. Trimming took 0 bases from V and 6 from J, leaving 14 bases between them.